This entry lists 26 T cell receptor beta chains sequenced from one sample in a study of regulatory T cells in long-lasting Graves disease (dated by TCRdb to about 2021). Reading the label with the study, this specimen's time point is: persistent/refractory GD, antithyroid drugs over 5 years with positive TRAb. RNA was extracted from PBMCs in TRIzol for both TCR sequencing and RNA sequencing. The library came from multiplex PCR. Sequencing relied on an Illumina HiSeq 4000. TCR beta libraries were built with iRepertoire HTBI primers and Arm-PCR amplification of CDR3 regions. TCRdb took the public reads, trimmed them with fastp at Q25, ran MiXCR for clone calling and kept in-frame beta chains. For every CDR3 protein sequence, its rows merge into one entry that carries the most common genes and DNA. Recorded for this sample are about 470,000 distinct CDR3 sequences; about a fifth of them occurred a single time. The ten largest account for approximately 8% of the sample.

Source: peripheral blood mononuclear cells (PBMCs), taken when the disease was refractory, from a patient treated with antithyroid drugs. These receptors all stem from a female donor with Graves disease.

This clonotype was seen once. DNA for the CDR3: TGTGCCAGCAGTACTGGCGACTTGGTGGAGCAGTACTTC. It encodes CASSTGDLVEQYF. This chain uses TRBV6-2 or TRBV6-3 with TRBJ2-7; D gene unclear. Germline V gene sequence: CDR1 MNHEY, CDR2 SVGEGT. The V and J ends lost 5 bases and 7 bases respectively, with 15 bases between them. The length of the CDR3 is 13 residues.

This clonotype was observed at least ten times. The chain carries TRBV15 and TRBJ2-2; weak D call: TRBD2 (5 bases). CDR1 and CDR2 from the germline V gene are LNHNV and YYDKDF (reference sequence). This CDR3 is built from 15 residues. Trimming removed 6 bases from V and 3 bases from J, with 14 bases in between. CDR3 amino acids: CATRMDSRDTGELFF. As DNA, the CDR3 is TGTGCCACCAGGATGGACTCCCGAGACACCGGGGAGCTGTTTTTT.

The V and J genes are TRBV19 and TRBJ2-7; TRBD1 matches 8 bases. This CDR3 region has 12 residues. The J segment lost 4 bases and the V segment lost 9 bases, leaving 5 bases of the junction unmatched. Germline CDR1 reads LNHDA; CDR2 reads SQIVND (reference sequence). In nucleotides, the CDR3 is TGTGCCAGGCCCGGACAGGGATACGAGCAGTACTTC. Translated, it gives CARPGQGYEQYF.

This clonotype showed up many times. V gene TRBV13 combines with J gene TRBJ2-7; TRBD2 agrees at 11 bases. V lost 7 bases, J lost 3 bases, and 8 bases stayed unmatched. This CDR3 has 15 residues. Germline V gene sequence: CDR1 PRHDT, CDR2 FYEKMQ (reference sequence). CDR3: CASTPGLAGIYEQYF. CDR3 in DNA: TGTGCCAGCACCCCAGGACTAGCGGGTATCTACGAGCAGTACTTC.

This clonotype was seen ten or more times. J is TRBJ2-7 and V is TRBV24-1; D not certain. The CDR3 consists of 14 residues. Trimming took off 4 bases at V and 5 bases at J, with 14 bases between the two ends. Germline V gene sequence: CDR1 KGHDR, CDR2 SFDVKD. The CDR3 bases are TGTGCCACCAGTGACCCTGGGTCTCGGGACGAGCAGTACTTC. This sequence encodes CATSDPGSRDEQYF.

To note about this clonotype: This clone may be a read error of a much larger clone one base away. V is TRBV2 and J is TRBJ2-1, with D unclear. There are 15 residues in the CDR3. Germline V lookup: CDR1 SNHLY, CDR2 FYNNEI. V dropped 2 bases and J dropped 9 bases, with 17 bases sitting between them. The CDR3, as DNA: TGTGCCAGCAGTGAATCTAGTTCGAGCCGAGGTGAGCAGTTCTTC. Its translation: CASSESSSSRGEQFF. Full variable domain (missing parts from reference TRBV2 and TRBJ2-1): EPEVTQTPSHQVTQMGQEVILRCVPISNHLYFYWYRQILGQKVEFLVSFYNNEISEKSEIFDDQFSVERPDGSNFTLKIRSTKLEDSAMYFCASSESSSSRGEQFFGPGTRLTVL.

As concerns this clonotype: This may be a read error, as it is one base from a much larger clone. The chain recombines TRBV28 with TRBJ1-4; D unresolved. The CDR3 has 14 amino acids. Germline CDR1 and CDR2: MDHEN and SYDVKM. V lost 5 bases and J 8 bases, leaving 15 bases between the germline ends. The CDR3 reads CASSKTWRGEKLFF. Written as DNA, the CDR3 is TGTGCCAGCAGTAAGACCTGGCGCGGAGAAAAACTGTTTTTT. Combining the CDR3 with reference TRBV28 and TRBJ1-4 gives the whole variable domain DVKVTQSSRYLVKRTGEKVFLECVQDMDHENMFWYRQDPGLGLRLIYFSYDVKMKEKGDIPEGYSVSREKKERFSLILESASTNQTSMYLCASSKTWRGEKLFFGSGTQLSVL.

This clonotype appeared a few times. The J gene is TRBJ1-5, the V gene TRBV28; 9 bases map to TRBD1. Trimming at V came to 6 bases and at J to 3 bases, leaving 3 bases not matched to a gene. The CDR3 contains 14 residues. CDR1 is MDHEN, CDR2 SYDVKM, per germline. The CDR3 sequence is CASRNRGLNQPQHF. CDR3 coding DNA: TGTGCCAGCAGAAACAGGGGGCTCAATCAGCCCCAGCATTTT.

The chain carries TRBV5-6 and TRBJ2-5; 10 bases map to TRBD1. Germline assignment: CDR1 SGHDT and CDR2 YYEEEE. The CDR3 is 14 amino acids. The V segment lost 4 bases and the J segment 5 bases; nucleotides outside the gene matches: 5. CDR3 bases: TGTGCCAGCAGCCAGGGACAGGGGACCGAGACCCAGTACTTC. This translates into CASSQGQGTETQYF.

As concerns this clonotype: A read error may explain this, as a much larger clone is one base away. The chain recombines TRBV6-2 or TRBV6-3 with TRBJ2-2; possibly TRBD1 for D (6 bases). The CDR3 totals 14 residues. Germline V gene sequence: CDR1 MNHEY, CDR2 SVGEGT. CDR3 region: CANSSHWTAGELFF. CDR3 in DNA: TGTGCCAACAGTTCGCATTGGACAGCCGGGGAGCTGTTTTTT.

For this clonotype: A far larger clone is just one base off, so this is likely a read error. The J gene is TRBJ1-2, the V gene TRBV28; D is possibly TRBD1 (5 bases). Germline V gene lookup returns CDR1 MDHEN and CDR2 SYDVKM. This CDR3 region has 13 residues. As DNA, the CDR3 is TGTACCAGCAGTTTCGGGGCGAACTATGGCTACACCTTC. It is translated as CTSSFGANYGYTF.

The V gene is TRBV20-1, the J gene TRBJ2-1, with 15 nucleotides matching TRBD2. The trim removed 5 bases at V and 0 bases at J, leaving 8 bases unmatched. Germline V CDR1 and CDR2: DFQATT, SNEGSKA (reference sequence). There are 18 residues in the CDR3. The DNA of the CDR3 is TGCAGTGCTTGCACCGGGACTAGCGGGAGGTGCTCCTACAATGAGCAGTTCTTC. Translated: CSACTGTSGRCSYNEQFF.

This clonotype showed up just a few times. V is TRBV5-1 and J is TRBJ2-3, with D perhaps TRBD1 (6 bases). The CDR3 length is 14 residues. Per germline, CDR1 SGHRS and CDR2 YFSETQ. Trimming shortened V by 3 bases and J by 4 bases, and 12 bases separated the two germline ends. CDR3 residues: CASSWGQAADTQYF. CDR3 nucleotide sequence: TGCGCCAGCAGCTGGGGGCAGGCCGCAGATACGCAGTATTTT.

This clonotype was seen at least ten times. The chain has TRBV29-1 and TRBJ2-7; 11 positions agree with TRBD2. CDR3 length equals 16 residues. V was pared by 7 bases and J by 7 bases, with 18 bases of the junction left unmatched. The germline V gene encodes CDR1 SQVTM and CDR2 ANQGSEA. CDR3 nucleotide sequence: TGCAGCGCCTTCGGCCTAGCGGGAGGCCCTCCTGGGGAGCAGTACTTC. This codes for CSAFGLAGGPPGEQYF.

The chain uses TRBV25-1 and TRBJ1-4; 7 nucleotides agree with TRBD1. The CDR3 loop spans 17 amino acids. Trimming took 3 bases from V and 0 from J; bases not matched to a gene: 7. CDR1 is MGHDK, CDR2 SYGVNS, per germline. CDR3 amino acids: CASSDQGGPSTNEKLFF. As DNA, the CDR3 is TGTGCCAGCAGTGATCAAGGGGGCCCATCAACTAATGAAAAACTGTTTTTT.

The chain recombines TRBV7-8 with TRBJ1-5, with 12 positions matching TRBD1. The V and J ends lost 4 bases and 8 bases, in that order; junction bases with no gene match: 6. The germline gives CDR1 SGHVS, CDR2 FQNEAQ. The CDR3 is 15 amino acids. CDR3 region: CASSSGDRGQEPQHF. The CDR3 DNA sequence: TGTGCCAGCAGCTCCGGGGACAGGGGGCAGGAGCCCCAGCATTTT.

V is TRBV7-9 and J is TRBJ2-3; TRBD2 might be the D (5 bases). Looked up from germline, CDR1 is SEHNR and CDR2 is FQNEAQ (reference sequence). The germline V and J ends were trimmed by 7 bases and 10 bases, with 12 bases remaining between them. The CDR3 consists of 11 residues. The CDR3 spells CASTTRSAQYF. The DNA of the CDR3 is TGTGCCAGCACAACTAGAAGTGCGCAGTATTTT.

The sample holds many counts of this clonotype. This sequence joins TRBV6-1 and TRBJ1-2; tentative D call: TRBD1 (5 bases). The length of the CDR3 is 15 residues. Trimming cost V 1 base and J 8 bases, with 17 bases left between them. Germline CDR1 and CDR2: MNHNS and SASEGT. The CDR3 loop reads CASSEDSLGARGYTF. The CDR3 DNA follows: TGTGCCAGCAGTGAAGATTCCCTAGGGGCTAGGGGCTACACCTTC.

This clonotype occurred a few times. The chain recombines TRBV5-8 with TRBJ1-1; D is perhaps TRBD1 (6 bases). The CDR3 runs 14 residues. Germline V gene sequence: CDR1 SGHTS, CDR2 YDEGEE. The ends were cut back, 3 bases at V and 1 base at J, with 10 bases in the middle. The CDR3 here is CASSSLTGNTEAFF. Written as DNA, the CDR3 is TGTGCCAGCAGCTCCCTGACAGGGAACACTGAAGCTTTCTTT.

The chain carries TRBV12-3 or TRBV12-4 and TRBJ2-7; possible D gene TRBD2, 5 bases. Trimming pared 8 bases from V and 0 bases from J, leaving 17 bases between. CDR3 length: 15 amino acids. CDR3 DNA sequence: TGTGCCAGCGGTTCCGCAGGAGGCCTCTCCTACGAGCAGTACTTC. Protein sequence: CASGSAGGLSYEQYF.

The rearrangement uses TRBV20-1 and TRBJ2-7; D perhaps matches TRBD1 (5 bases). The ends were cut back, 6 bases at V and 6 bases at J, with 15 bases in the middle. The CDR3 totals 12 residues. Germline V gene data show CDR1 as DFQATT and CDR2 as SNEGSKA (reference sequence). For the CDR3, the DNA is TGCAGTGCCCTGACAGCTTTTGGCGAGCAGTACTTC. Protein: CSALTAFGEQYF.

The sample holds a few counts of this clonotype. The rearrangement joins TRBV24-1 to TRBJ2-2, with D perhaps matching TRBD1 (5 bases). Germline assignment: CDR1 KGHDR and CDR2 SFDVKD. The CDR3 has 14 residues. The V end was cut by 7 bases, the J end by 0 bases, with 8 bases between. CDR3 region: CATSKTANTGELFF. The CDR3 DNA is TGTGCCACCAGCAAGACAGCGAACACCGGGGAGCTGTTTTTT.

This clonotype was detected many times. The V call is TRBV28, the J call TRBJ1-2; tentative D call: TRBD1 (6 bases). There are 13 residues in the CDR3. V was trimmed by 2 bases and J by 5 bases, leaving 9 bases between them. CDR1 is MDHEN, CDR2 SYDVKM, per germline. The CDR3 DNA reads as TGTGCCAGCAGTTTAGGGACAACTTATGGCTACACCTTC. Protein: CASSLGTTYGYTF.

The table lists this clonotype with a few counts. This sequence joins TRBV3-2 and TRBJ2-7; the table's D call of TRBD2 was not tested on the DNA. TRBV3-2 is recorded as a pseudogene. The CDR3 runs 17 residues. The CDR3 DNA reads TGTGCCAGCAGCCAAGATCCCTCGGGCCTCCCCCCCTACGAGCAGTACTTC. Its translation is CASSQDPSGLPPYEQYF.

This clonotype has just a few counts. This chain connects TRBV4-1 to TRBJ2-3; TRBD2 aligns across 7 bases. Germline loops: CDR1 MGHRA, CDR2 YSYEKL. The CDR3 covers 17 residues. J gave up 3 bases and V 5 bases, and 14 bases lay outside the gene matches. The CDR3 here is CASSYLIGRELTDTQYF. DNA for the CDR3: TGCGCCAGCAGCTACCTAATAGGGCGGGAGTTAACAGATACGCAGTATTTT.

This clonotype was recorded many times. V and J are TRBV6-5 and TRBJ2-7; TRBD1 matches at 8 bases. This CDR3 comprises 14 residues. Trimming took 4 bases from V and 2 from J; bases not matched to a gene: 4. The V gene's germline CDR1 is MNHEY and CDR2 SVGAGI. This CDR3 is CASSFRTGTYEQYF. CDR3 sequence (DNA): TGTGCCAGCAGTTTCAGGACAGGGACCTACGAGCAGTACTTC.